This T cell receptor beta chain was sequenced in a study of T cell responses to AZD1222 COVID-19 vaccine. Assay: immunoSEQ multiplex PCR; the TCRdb copy retains only in-frame clones and omits some. The sample includes approximately 130,000 clones, roughly 92% of them seen just once. The CDR3 runs 16 residues. CDR1 MNHEY and CDR2 SVGAGI come from the germline V gene. Trimming removed 0 bases from V and 4 bases from J, with 15 bases in between. This clone was seen a single time. The clonotype originates from an adult who received the AZD1222 COVID-19 vaccine. This specimen was peripheral blood, taken 28 days after the second AZD1222 dose. The chain combines TRBV6-5 with TRBJ1-2; D might be TRBD1 (5 bases). For the CDR3, the DNA is TGTGCCAGCAGTTACTCGGCAGGGCGCCATTCCTATGGCTACACCTTC. Translating it yields CASSYSAGRHSYGYTF.